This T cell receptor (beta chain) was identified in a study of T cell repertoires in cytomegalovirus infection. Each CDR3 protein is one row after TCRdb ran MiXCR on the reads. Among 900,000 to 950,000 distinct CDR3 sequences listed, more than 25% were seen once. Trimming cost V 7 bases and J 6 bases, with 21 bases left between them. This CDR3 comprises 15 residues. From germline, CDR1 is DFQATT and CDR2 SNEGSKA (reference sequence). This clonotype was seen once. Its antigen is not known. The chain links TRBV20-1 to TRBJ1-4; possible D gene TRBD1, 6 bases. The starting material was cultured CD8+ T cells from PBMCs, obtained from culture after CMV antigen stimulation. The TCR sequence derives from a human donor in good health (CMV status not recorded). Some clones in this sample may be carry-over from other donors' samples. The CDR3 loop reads CSVYDRQAAYEKLFF. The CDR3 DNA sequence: TGCAGTGTTTACGACAGACAGGCAGCCTATGAAAAACTGTTTTTT.